The entry below gives a single TCR beta chain sequence along with its context. Profiled with immunoSEQ multiplex PCR; TCRdb holds only in-frame clones, not every one. This sample has tens of thousands of clones; around 81% occur once, and the top ten carry about 4.6%. The data were taken from a study of STAT5B mutations in CD4+ large granular lymphocyte leukemia. CDR1 and CDR2 (germline): SGHRS, YFSETQ. V was clipped by 10 bases and J by 5 bases; unmatched bases: 13. The CDR3 covers 14 residues. Sequenced: CD4+ T cells from blood buffy coats. This chain connects TRBV5-1 to TRBJ2-5; TRBD2 aligns across 8 bases. The TCR sequence derives from a human donor in good health. CDR3 region: CAPRGGRAGETQYF. The CDR3 DNA sequence: TGCGCCCCTCGGGGGGGGCGGGCAGGTGAGACCCAGTACTTC.